Below, 5 T cell receptor beta chains from the same sample are listed, as sequenced in a study of vaccination effects on CD4 cells after COVID-19. Data came from immunoSEQ multiplex PCR; TCRdb stores just in-frame clones and leaves some out. Altogether about 46,000 clones are present, over 60% being singletons, with the ten largest covering about 14%. Antigen-specific CD4+ T cell clonotypes were called by their expansion after viral peptide-pool culture in ViraFEST. Cultured cells yielded isolated CD4+ T cells after approximately nine days. All participants had two doses of either the BNT162b2 or mRNA-1273 vaccine. For these TCRs, the target antigens are not known. Specimen: CD4+ T cells from PBMCs cultured with HCoV-OC43 spike peptides, collected after COVID-19 vaccination. Subset of the sample: HCoV-OC43 spike overlapping peptide pool stimulation. These receptors all come from a human donor who received a COVID-19 vaccine.

The genes are TRBV6-4 and TRBJ2-1; 10 positions match TRBD2. Germline CDR1 is MRHNA and CDR2 is SNTAGT. The J segment lost 2 bases and the V segment lost 6 bases, leaving 7 bases of the junction unmatched. The CDR3 covers 16 residues. The CDR3 bases are TGTGCCAGCAGGCCCGGACTAGCGGCTCCCTACAATGAGCAGTTCTTC. This translates into CASRPGLAAPYNEQFF.

This rearrangement joins TRBV4-2 to TRBJ2-3, with 12 bases aligning to TRBD2. Germline trimming cut 1 base from V and 5 bases from J; bases unmatched to any gene: 7. Germline assignment: CDR1 LGHNA and CDR2 YNFKEQ. The CDR3 consists of 17 residues. CDR3 in DNA: TGTGCCAGCAGCCAAGGGACTAGCGGGGAGGAGGGAGATACGCAGTATTTT. Translating gives CASSQGTSGEEGDTQYF.

The J gene is TRBJ2-1, the V gene TRBV4-2; the D is unclear. Germline CDR1 reads LGHNA; CDR2 reads YNFKEQ. CDR3 length: 13 amino acids. Deletions cut 3 bases from V and 10 bases from J, with 13 bases between. Written as DNA, the CDR3 is TGTGCCAGCAGCCAGGGATACTACAGCGAGCAGTTCTTC. This translates into CASSQGYYSEQFF.

The chain employs TRBV5-1 and TRBJ2-7, with unresolved D. The CDR3 has 14 amino acids. Germline V gives CDR1 SGHRS, CDR2 YFSETQ. V was cut by 0 bases and J by 1 base, with 8 bases left in between. CDR3 sequence: CASSLGWVSYEQYF. For the CDR3, the DNA is TGCGCCAGCAGCTTGGGATGGGTATCCTACGAGCAGTACTTC.

This clone turned up a few times. The chain recombines TRBV18 with TRBJ2-1; 11 bases map to TRBD2. The V segment lost 5 bases and the J segment 4 bases; nucleotides outside the gene matches: 4. Germline loops: CDR1 KGHSH, CDR2 LQKENI. The CDR3 extends over 15 amino acids. DNA for the CDR3: TGTGCCAGCTCATCCGGGACTAGCGGATACAATGAGCAGTTCTTC. Encoded protein: CASSSGTSGYNEQFF.